Listed below are T cell receptor beta chains from one sample, sequenced in a study of T cells after somatic rescue of genetic block. TCRdb's table, derived via immunoSEQ multiplex PCR, lists solely in-frame clones and lacks some. The data contain 65,000 to 70,000 clones, about 90% of them singletons. Input material: peripheral blood mononuclear cells (PBMCs). These receptors were obtained from a man between 40 and 49 years old. Both conserved end residues are part of each CDR3. A D gene is named only where the DNA matches it firmly. Rows may omit the clone size; those that give it use once, few, many or a size class.

j_gene	d_gene	v_gene	abundance	CDR3nt	CDR3aa
TRBJ2-7	TRBD2	TRBV7-8	NA	TGTGCCAGCAGCTTCCGCAGCGGGAGTGGCTACGAGCAGTACTTC	CASSFRSGSGYEQYF
TRBJ2-3	NA	TRBV10-3	NA	TGTGCCATCAGTGAGTCCCTAAGCGGAGGTAGCACAGATACGCAGTATTTT	CAISESLSGGSTDTQYF
TRBJ1-6	NA	TRBV5-1	NA	TGCGCCAGCAGCTTGTCCGGGGTTAATTCACCCCTCCACTTT	CASSLSGVNSPLHF
TRBJ2-5	NA	TRBV5-1	NA	TGCGCCAGCAGCTTGGACGAGGGGTGGGAGACCCAGTACTTC	CASSLDEGWETQYF
TRBJ2-7	NA	TRBV7-9	NA	TGTGCCAGCAGCCTTTCGGGGGTCTACGAGCAGTACTTC	CASSLSGVYEQYF
TRBJ2-6	NA	TRBV2	NA	TGTGCCAGCAGAGCCCAGGGGACCGGGGCCAACGTCCTGACTTTC	CASRAQGTGANVLTF
TRBJ1-5	NA	TRBV2	NA	TGTGCCAGCAAGGATGCAGTGCATCAGCCCCAGCATTTT	CASKDAVHQPQHF
TRBJ2-7	TRBD2	TRBV25-1	NA	TGTGCCAGCAGTTCAACTAGCGGGATTGTCTGGCAGTACTTC	CASSSTSGIVWQYF
TRBJ1-5	NA	TRBV7-8	NA	TGTGCCAGCAGCTTAGTGACGAGCAATCAGCCCCAGCATTTT	CASSLVTSNQPQHF
TRBJ2-3	NA	TRBV11-3	NA	TGTGCCAGCAGCTTAAAGGCCGGCGCCGGGACAGATACGCAGTATTTT	CASSLKAGAGTDTQYF
TRBJ2-7	TRBD2	TRBV6-5	NA	TGTGCCAGCAGTTACTCGGCTAGCGGGCGTTACGAGCAGTACTTC	CASSYSASGRYEQYF
TRBJ2-3	TRBD2	TRBV4-1	NA	TGCGCCAGCAGCCAAGATGAAGCGGGGGGGCCCTCAGATACGCAGTATTTT	CASSQDEAGGPSDTQYF
TRBJ1-5	NA	TRBV7-8	NA	TGTGCCAGCAGCTTAGCGGGGGGGGAGAATCAGCCCCAGCATTTT	CASSLAGGENQPQHF
TRBJ2-3	TRBD2	TRBV6-6	once	TGTGCCAGCAGCCTTGTAGCGGGAGTAGGAGATACGCAGTATTTT	CASSLVAGVGDTQYF
TRBJ2-2	NA	TRBV7-2	once	TGTGCCAGCAGCTTCGGGAGTCCCGGGGAGCTGTTTTTT	CASSFGSPGELFF
TRBJ2-1	NA	TRBV11-3	NA	TGTGCCAGCTCTCTGGGGCCGAGCTCCTACAATGAGCAGTTCTTC	CASSLGPSSYNEQFF
TRBJ1-5	NA	TRBV11-2	NA	TGCGCCAGCAGCTTTGGGTCAGGCAATCAGCCCCAGCATTTT	CASSFGSGNQPQHF
TRBJ2-2	NA	TRBV28	NA	TGTGCCACCCTGGGCTGGGACCGTTACACCGGGGAGCTGTTTTTT	CATLGWDRYTGELFF
TRBJ2-7	NA	TRBV5-4	NA	TGTGCCAGCAGCTTGGGTCGTCGGGGCACCTACGAGCAGTACTTC	CASSLGRRGTYEQYF
TRBJ2-7	TRBD1	TRBV19	NA	TGTGCCAGTGGAAAAGGACAGGGGAGCTACGAGCAGTACTTC	CASGKGQGSYEQYF
TRBJ1-5	NA	TRBV19	few	TGTGCCAGTAGTATGGGATTCCAGCCCCAGCATTTT	CASSMGFQPQHF
TRBJ2-1	NA	TRBV27	few	TGTGCCAGCAGTTTATCTCTTAGAGAGCAGTTCTTC	CASSLSLREQFF
TRBJ2-3	TRBD1	TRBV28	NA	TGTGCCAGCCGGACAGGGGGGTTCACAGATACGCAGTATTTT	CASRTGGFTDTQYF
TRBJ2-3	TRBD2	TRBV19	NA	TGTGCCAGTAGTAACTCTGAGCGGGGCACGCAGTATTTT	CASSNSERGTQYF
TRBJ1-1	TRBD1	TRBV27	NA	TGTGCCAGCAGTTTGGGGACAGGGAACACTGAAGCTTTCTTT	CASSLGTGNTEAFF
TRBJ2-3	NA	TRBV5-1	NA	TGCGCCAGCAGCCTGAGCACAGATACGCAGTATTTT	CASSLSTDTQYF
TRBJ2-1	TRBD2	TRBV6-1	NA	TGTGCCAGCAGTTTCGGGGGGAATGAGCAGTTCTTC	CASSFGGNEQFF
TRBJ2-7	TRBD2	TRBV7-9	NA	TGTGCCAGCAGCCCCCATCGCGGGAGCTCCTACGAGCAGTACTTC	CASSPHRGSSYEQYF
TRBJ2-2	NA	TRBV4-2	NA	TGTGCCAGCAGCCAACCGGGACAGGGACTAGCCGGGGAGCTGTTTTTT	CASSQPGQGLAGELFF
TRBJ1-1	TRBD1	TRBV7-3	once	TGTGCCAGCAGAAGACAGGGGAACACTGAAGCTTTCTTT	CASRRQGNTEAFF
TRBJ2-1	TRBD2	TRBV19	NA	TGTGCCAGTAGATGGGCGGGAGTCGACAATGAGCAGTTCTTC	CASRWAGVDNEQFF
TRBJ1-4	NA	TRBV9	NA	TGTGCCAGCAGCGTAGGAGGGACTAATGAAAAACTGTTTTTT	CASSVGGTNEKLFF
TRBJ2-5	NA	TRBV7-2	NA	TGTGCCAGCAGCTTACTCTTGACCCAGTACTTC	CASSLLLTQYF
TRBJ2-1	TRBD2	TRBV5-1	NA	TGCGCCAGCAGCTTGGCCCTAGCGGGGGTCTACAATGAGCAGTTCTTC	CASSLALAGVYNEQFF
TRBJ2-5	TRBD1	TRBV25-1	NA	TGTGCCAGCAGTGAATTGAGGACGCGGGACAGGACGCAAGAGACCCAGTACTTC	CASSELRTRDRTQETQYF
TRBJ2-2	NA	TRBV28	few	TGTGCCAGCACTAATTCGAACACCGGGGAGCTGTTTTTT	CASTNSNTGELFF
TRBJ2-6	NA	TRBV7-2	NA	TGTGCCAGCAGCGGACAACTCTCTGGGGCCAACGTCCTGACTTTC	CASSGQLSGANVLTF
TRBJ1-1	TRBD1	TRBV19	NA	TGTGCCAGTAGTATAAATGGACAGGGGCGCACTGAAGCTTTCTTT	CASSINGQGRTEAFF
TRBJ2-1	NA	TRBV10-2	NA	TGCGCCAGCAGTGGAAGCGGGCGGAACAATGAGCAGTTCTTC	CASSGSGRNNEQFF
TRBJ2-5	NA	TRBV25-1	NA	TGTGCCAGCAGTGATCCCTCGACAGGCCAAGAGACCCAGTACTTC	CASSDPSTGQETQYF
TRBJ1-2	NA	TRBV6-5	NA	TGTGCCAGCAGTTTAACAGGTTATGGCTACACCTTC	CASSLTGYGYTF
TRBJ2-6	NA	TRBV6-5	NA	TGTGCCAGCAGTTACTCCTGGACCGGGGCCAACGTCCTGACTTTC	CASSYSWTGANVLTF
TRBJ1-5	NA	TRBV5-6	few	TGTGCCAGCAGCTTGGGACAGAACCCTCAGCCCCAGCATTTT	CASSLGQNPQPQHF
TRBJ2-4	NA	TRBV5-1	once	TGCGCCAGCAGCTTGGAGGTGGCCAAAAACATTCAGTACTTC	CASSLEVAKNIQYF
TRBJ1-2	TRBD1	TRBV7-9	NA	TGTGCCAGCAGCTCGGACAGGGGTAACGATGGCTACACCTTC	CASSSDRGNDGYTF
TRBJ2-7	TRBD2	TRBV19	NA	TGTGCCAGTAGTATTTTAGCGGGTGGAGACTACGAGCAGTACTTC	CASSILAGGDYEQYF
TRBJ2-2	NA	TRBV9	NA	TGTGCCAGCAGCGCACCGGGCCTTAGGTCGGGCGGGGAGCTGTTTTTT	CASSAPGLRSGGELFF
TRBJ2-7	NA	TRBV21-1	NA	TGTGCCAGCAGCAGGTCCGACGGCGGGAAAAGCTCCTACGAGCAGTACTTC	CASSRSDGGKSSYEQYF
TRBJ2-7	NA	TRBV4-3	NA	TGCGCCAGCAGCCAAGACGGACGGCAGGCGGGTAAAAACGAGCAGTACTTC	CASSQDGRQAGKNEQYF
TRBJ1-6	NA	TRBV10-3	NA	TGTGCCATCGGCGCAGGGGCTGATAATTCACCCCTCCACTTT	CAIGAGADNSPLHF
TRBJ2-7	TRBD1	TRBV28	NA	TGTGCCACAGAGACAGGGAATGTCTACGAGCAGTACTTC	CATETGNVYEQYF
TRBJ2-2	TRBD1	TRBV14	NA	TGTGCCAGCAGCCCCGGGACAGGGGACACCGGGGAGCTGTTTTTT	CASSPGTGDTGELFF
TRBJ2-2	NA	TRBV6-1	NA	TGTGCCAGCAGGGGTGGGACCGCGATCTCCGGGGAGCTGTTTTTT	CASRGGTAISGELFF
TRBJ2-7	NA	TRBV5-5	once	TGTGCCAGCAGCTTGGTCGGGGGACACGAGCAGTACTTC	CASSLVGGHEQYF
TRBJ2-6	NA	TRBV6-4	NA	TGTGCCAGCAGTGACTCGAGGTCTGGGGCCAACGTCCTGACTTTC	CASSDSRSGANVLTF
TRBJ2-2	NA	TRBV5-6	NA	TGTGCCAGCAGCCTGGGTCCTGGGGGGTTAGTCGGGGAGCTGTTTTTT	CASSLGPGGLVGELFF
TRBJ2-3	NA	TRBV7-2	NA	TGTGCCAGCAGCATCCAATCTACAGGGAAGGATACGCAGTATTTT	CASSIQSTGKDTQYF
TRBJ2-3	TRBD1	TRBV6-5	NA	TGTGCCAGCAGTCCTCCGGGACAGGGCACAGATACGCAGTATTTT	CASSPPGQGTDTQYF
TRBJ2-1	TRBD2	TRBV5-4	NA	TGTGCCAGCAGGACTAGCGGGAGAAGTGAGCAGTTCTTC	CASRTSGRSEQFF
TRBJ1-1	NA	TRBV6-1	NA	TGTGCCAGCAGTTATCCAGGGAGTGGTGAAGCTTTCTTT	CASSYPGSGEAFF